This TCR beta chain comes out of a study of spatial heterogeneity in lung cancer. Study background: For the average unique TCR and UMI combination, more than 8.5 occurrences appeared in raw reads.

Time point indicated: sample taken at primary tumor resection. Unsorted whole RNA of tumor, nontumor lung or frozen PBMC was sequenced. The donors, about 78 patients with untreated early-stage non-small cell lung cancer, provided the samples. Study-level findings and limits: At tumor resection, ubiquitous expanded TCRs were detected in blood more often than later.

Every individual TCR cDNA molecule carried its own unique molecular identifier, which allowed correction of PCR and sequencing errors. TCRdb reprocessed the 5' RACE reads via MiXCR and lists one record per CDR3 protein. The repertoire includes 82,000 or so distinct CDR3 sequences, over 10% of them detected once, and around 4.6% sits in the top ten. As to this clonotype: Its antigen is unidentified.

CDR1 LNHDA and CDR2 SQIVND come from the germline V gene (reference sequence). Trimming stripped 1 base from V and 2 bases from J, with 14 bases between. This CDR3 has 16 amino acids. The chain joins TRBV19 to TRBJ1-2; TRBD1 might be the D (6 bases). This clonotype originated in a male donor with early-stage non-small cell lung cancer. The sample here was PBMCs, taken at surgery. The CDR3 here is CASSIGGSRGNYGYTF. CDR3 nucleotides: TGTGCCAGTAGTATAGGGGGTAGTAGGGGGAACTATGGCTACACCTTC.